The entry below gives a single T cell receptor (beta chain) sequence along with its context. This clonotype has ten or more counts. What this receptor recognizes is not known. No qualities accompany the bases; no much larger clone lies one base away. CDR1 and CDR2, looked up from the germline V gene, are SGHTA and FQGTGA. V loses 2 bases of germline sequence and J loses 2 bases, and the interval between the two ends is 6 bases. Spanning cysteine to phenylalanine, the CDR3 consists of 13 amino acids. Only the CDR3 region is kept as DNA, spanning 39 bases read in frame from base 1. The data belong to a study of T-cell memory formation after mild COVID-19 (dated by TCRdb to the early 2020s). For the study in its entirety: Most TCR sequence clusters were specific to one of the two donors. T-cell clones expanding and contracting after mild COVID-19 in a couple of donors were tracked by longitudinal TCRalpha and TCRbeta repertoire sequencing. The cohort comprised two young, previously healthy adult volunteers, one female and one male.

Ficoll-Paque density gradient centrifugation was used to isolate PBMCs. The reads were generated on an Illumina NovaSeq 6000. cDNA libraries for TCRalpha and TCRbeta were prepared by 5'RACE using constant-segment primers, with sample barcodes and unique molecular identifiers added. RNA was extracted from every sample with Trizol reagent. Library amplification was performed in two PCR steps, and a second sample barcode and Illumina TruSeq adapters were introduced in the second step. Sequencing of libraries was performed on an Illumina NovaSeq with 2 x 150 bp paired-end reads. Concerning the study's data processing: The reads were demultiplexed and collapsed into UMI-guided consensus sequences using migec v1.2.7. With mixcr v2.1.11, UMI consensuses were aligned to TRA and TRB V and J templates and assembled into clonotypes. A clonotype was counted as expanded or contracted only when both edgeR and NoisET called the clonotype significant, with the noise models trained on biological replicates. For edgeR calls, a false discovery rate-adjusted p below 0.01 and a log2 fold-change threshold of 1 were applied. As an exploratory analysis of dynamics, max-normalized trajectories of the 1000 most abundant clonotypes were examined by PCA with hierarchical clustering. Separately sequenced CD4+ and CD8+ repertoires were used to assign a CD4 or CD8 phenotype to each responding clone. TCRdb reprocessing: public reads trimmed at Q25 with fastp, clones called with MiXCR, in-frame beta chains kept. Identical CDR3 proteins give one entry, which carries the most common genes and DNA. What appears here as the V and J calls and clone size reflects TCRdb's work, not the paper's. The sample contains about 560,000 distinct CDR3 sequences, 17% of them found a single time. Of the sample, 8.1% is held by the ten largest clones.

What the research found in general, with its limitations: Contracting CD4+ clones were located mainly in the CM and EM memory subsets, whereas CD8+ clones were found to be enriched in EMRA. SARS-CoV-2 specificity of the second-wave clones peaking on day 37 was not confirmed. Some responding clones were found in pre-infection memory, which suggests that pre-existing cross-reactive memory T cells took part in the SARS-CoV-2 response. Only a couple of mild cases were covered by the study, and larger cohorts that include severe cases with pre-infection samples were considered necessary. Balanced CD4/CD8 phenotypes were observed for clones contracting from day 15 to 85, whereas a bias towards CD4+ was observed for a second wave of clones expanding from day 15 to 37.

The receptor was derived from an adult woman who had mild COVID-19 (a few samples of this study predate the infection). The sample titles of this study are shuffled in the database, so cell type and time point are left out; the donor was told from shared clones. The sequenced material came from PBMCs or a T cell subset sorted from them (not recorded which). The rearranged segments are TRBV7-3 and TRBJ2-5, with the D segment identity uncertain. The DNA sequence is TGTGCCAGCAGCTTACGACCGCAAGAGACCCAGTACTTC. Translated, this gives CASSLRPQETQYF.